A selection of T cell receptor beta chains follows, all from one sample in a study of metastatic and nonmetastatic thyroid tumors. With MiXCR, TCRdb reprocessed the PCR reads. The top ten clones hold about two fifths of a sample with around 7,000 clones, approximately 34% of them seen once. Sequences were obtained from adjacent normal tissue. Receptors were obtained from a female donor with papillary thyroid cancer or a benign thyroid nodule (not recorded which). Some clones in this sample may be carry-over from other donors' samples. Each CDR3 is given with its conserved first and last residue. The order of the fields is V gene, J gene, D gene, clone size, CDR3 protein, CDR3 DNA. A D gene is named only where the DNA matches it firmly. Some rows mark clone size as missing; the rest say once, few, many or name a class of expanded clone.

>TRBV28|TRBJ1-2|NA|NA
CASSVTGISGYTF
TGTGCCAGCAGCGTTACAGGGATCTCTGGCTACACCTTC
>TRBV6-1|TRBJ2-3|TRBD2|NA
CASSEGWTSGSGDTQYF
TGTGCCAGCAGTGAAGGATGGACTAGCGGGAGTGGGGATACGCAGTATTTT
>TRBV4-2|TRBJ2-5|TRBD2|once
CASSQENGVAGGRQETQYF
TGTGCCAGCAGCCAAGAGAACGGGGTAGCGGGGGGAAGGCAAGAGACCCAGTACTTC
>TRBV13|TRBJ1-2|TRBD1|NA
CASSLVGGGLNYGYTF
TGTGCCAGCAGCTTGGTGGGAGGGGGCCTTAACTATGGCTACACCTTC
>TRBV11-2|TRBJ2-2|NA|NA
CASSFGGGNTGELFF
TGTGCCAGCAGCTTCGGTGGGGGTAACACCGGGGAGCTGTTTTTT
>TRBV27|TRBJ2-2|TRBD1|few
CASSRPGTGDTGELFF
TGTGCCAGCAGCAGACCCGGGACAGGGGACACCGGGGAGCTGTTTTTT
>TRBV6-1|TRBJ1-1|TRBD1|NA
CASSERGQGPEAFF
TGTGCCAGCAGTGAAAGGGGACAGGGACCTGAAGCTTTCTTT
>TRBV6-1|TRBJ2-5|NA|medium-sized
CASSSRLARETQYF
TGTGCCAGCAGTTCACGTCTAGCCCGAGAGACCCAGTACTTC
>TRBV6-5|TRBJ1-6|NA|NA
CASSYYGGHNSPLHF
TGTGCCAGCAGTTACTATGGGGGCCATAATTCACCCCTCCACTTT
>TRBV6-1|TRBJ1-4|NA|NA
CASSRNGILNEKLFF
TGTGCCAGCAGTCGGAACGGGATTCTTAATGAAAAACTGTTTTTT
>TRBV6-2/TRBV6-3|TRBJ2-7|TRBD1|NA
CASKERTGGGYLREHGQYF
TGTGCCAGCAAAGAACGGACAGGGGGAGGGTACCTACGAGAACACGGGCAGTACTTC
>TRBV5-1|TRBJ2-3|TRBD2|medium-sized
CASSFSGRTSTDTQYF
TGCGCCAGCAGCTTTAGCGGGAGAACTAGCACAGATACGCAGTATTTT
>TRBV4-3|TRBJ1-1|NA|NA
CSSSHGTLYTEAFF
TGCTCCAGCAGCCATGGGACATTGTACACTGAAGCTTTCTTT
>TRBV5-6|TRBJ1-2|NA|once
CASSLGSFYGYTF
TGTGCCAGCAGCTTGGGGTCCTTCTATGGCTACACCTTC
>TRBV6-1|TRBJ1-5|TRBD1|NA
CASSRTQGAQPQHF
TGTGCCAGCAGCCGCACCCAGGGGGCGCAGCCCCAGCATTTT
>TRBV20-1|TRBJ2-5|NA|NA
CSARLSTDPRETQYF
TGCAGTGCTAGACTGAGTACGGACCCAAGGGAGACCCAGTACTTC
>TRBV6-5|TRBJ2-7|NA|NA
CASSYSIGGVNYSYEQYF
TGTGCCAGCAGTTACTCGATCGGTGGCGTGAACTACTCCTACGAGCAGTACTTC
>TRBV6-2/TRBV6-3|TRBJ2-3|NA|few
CASSYSPVYTDTQYF
TGTGCCAGCAGTTACTCACCGGTTTACACAGATACGCAGTATTTT
>TRBV6-1|TRBJ2-7|NA|NA
CASQLGDSANEHYF
TGTGCCAGCCAGTTGGGGGATTCAGCTAACGAGCATTACTTC
>TRBV30|TRBJ1-1|NA|NA
CAWSLRDQAFF
TGTGCCTGGAGTTTACGGGACCAAGCTTTCTTT
>TRBV12-3/TRBV12-4|TRBJ1-6|NA|NA
CASRSGKSPLHF
TGTGCCAGCAGATCAGGGAAGTCACCCCTCCACTTT
>TRBV20-1|TRBJ2-5|TRBD2|medium-sized
CSAIVDGGATKTQYF
TGCAGTGCCATTGTGGACGGGGGGGCAACAAAGACCCAGTACTTC
>TRBV6-1|TRBJ2-7|NA|NA
CASSLTGHVHYEQYF
TGTGCCAGCAGTCTCACCGGCCACGTACACTACGAGCAGTACTTC
>TRBV6-2/TRBV6-3|TRBJ2-1|NA|large
CASRSPGTNEQFF
TGTGCCAGCAGGTCCCCGGGGACCAATGAGCAGTTCTTC